Each of the 22 T cell receptor beta chains below was sequenced from the same sample in a study of cytomegalovirus exposure and HLA in healthy donors. In the PCR, 60 Vbeta and 13 Jbeta primers were used. Produced via immunoSEQ multiplex PCR; TCRdb's table is partial and in-frame only. This sample has tens of thousands of clones, with more than 70% found just once. Sequencing was performed on PBMCs. The source is a woman between 40 and 50 years old in good health and CMV-seropositive.

The V and J genes are TRBV5-1 and TRBJ2-2, with D unclear. V lost 2 bases to trimming and J lost 6 bases, with 8 bases between them. The length of the CDR3 is 13 residues. Germline loops: CDR1 SGHRS, CDR2 YFSETQ. The CDR3 bases are TGCGCCAGCAGCTTTTACACCGCCGGGGAGCTGTTTTTT. This gives the protein CASSFYTAGELFF.

This clone was counted a few times. The chain links TRBV2 to TRBJ1-3, with D tentatively TRBD1 (6 bases). Germline V gene data show CDR1 as SNHLY and CDR2 as FYNNEI. The CDR3 loop spans 14 amino acids. V was trimmed by 4 bases and J by 2 bases, leaving 9 bases between them. The CDR3 here is CASSVWGPGNTIYF. The DNA for the CDR3 is TGTGCCAGCAGTGTCTGGGGGCCTGGAAACACCATATATTTT.

The V gene is TRBV30, the J gene TRBJ2-7; 9 bases agree with TRBD2. This CDR3 is built from 17 residues. The V gene end was trimmed by 4 bases and the J gene end by 6 bases; junction bases not matched to a gene: 19. CDR1 and CDR2 from the germline V gene are GTSNPN and SVGIG (reference sequence). The CDR3 region has the DNA TGTGCCTGGAATCGAAGGGCTAGCGGGATCACCCAGGGCGAGCAGTACTTC. Translating gives CAWNRRASGITQGEQYF.

The rearrangement joins TRBV19 to TRBJ2-7, with D hard to call. This CDR3 region has 14 residues. Looked up from germline, CDR1 is LNHDA and CDR2 is SQIVND (reference sequence). Between the trimmed V and J ends, which lost 4 bases and 0 bases, there was a span of 10 bases. Written as DNA, the CDR3 is TGTGCCAGTAGTAGGGCCGCCGGCTCCTACGAGCAGTACTTC. Translating gives CASSRAAGSYEQYF.

The rearrangement uses TRBV6-1 and TRBJ2-7; TRBD1 agrees at 7 bases. The CDR3 extends over 15 amino acids. The germline V gene has CDR1 MNHNS and CDR2 SASEGT. The trim removed 1 base at V and 3 bases at J, leaving 6 bases unmatched. CDR3 protein: CASSEGEGAIYEQYF. Here the CDR3 DNA reads TGTGCCAGCAGTGAAGGAGAGGGGGCAATCTACGAGCAGTACTTC.

This chain uses TRBV5-6 with TRBJ1-3; the D is unclear. Germline V CDR1 and CDR2: SGHDT, YYEEEE. The CDR3 consists of 14 residues. V gave up 2 bases and J gave up 1 base, with 7 bases separating them. The CDR3 nucleotides read TGTGCCAGCAGCTTCTTAGTGTCTGGAAACACCATATATTTT. It is translated as CASSFLVSGNTIYF.

The table lists this clone with a few counts. CDR3 protein: CASSPIAGGQYEQFF. In nucleotides, the CDR3 is TGCGCCAGCAGCCCCATAGCGGGGGGGCAGTATGAGCAGTTCTTC. J is TRBJ2-1 and V is TRBV5-1, with TRBD2 identical over 11 bases. Trimming cost V 4 bases and J 8 bases; bases outside gene matches: 8. The CDR3 sequence is 15 residues long. CDR1 and CDR2 from the germline V gene are SGHRS and YFSETQ.

The rearrangement uses TRBV6-5 and TRBJ1-6; possibly TRBD1 for D (6 bases). V was cut by 2 bases and J by 6 bases, with 8 bases left in between. The CDR3 runs 14 residues. Germline CDR1 reads MNHEY; CDR2 reads SVGAGI. CDR3 sequence reads: CASSYGQSNSPLHF. DNA of the CDR3: TGTGCCAGCAGTTACGGACAGTCTAATTCACCCCTCCACTTT.

This chain connects TRBV19 to TRBJ2-5; weak D call: TRBD2 (5 bases). The length of the CDR3 is 14 residues. Germline V gene data show CDR1 as LNHDA and CDR2 as SQIVND (reference sequence). V lost 5 bases, J lost 5 bases, and 15 bases lay in between. CDR3 bases: TGTGCCAGTAGTCCCCGACTACCTCGCGAGACCCAGTACTTC. It codes for CASSPRLPRETQYF.

The table lists this clone with a few counts. V is TRBV14 and J is TRBJ1-4, with unresolved D. This CDR3 has 13 amino acids. CDR1 is SGHDN and CDR2 is FVKESK in the germline V gene. V lost 1 base, J lost 6 bases, and 6 bases lay in between. CDR3 DNA: TGTGCCAGCAGCCAAGGTCATTATGAAAAACTGTTTTTT. Translating it yields CASSQGHYEKLFF.

This chain joins TRBV5-1 and TRBJ2-1, with 9 bases lining up with TRBD2. The trim removed 1 base at V and 5 bases at J, leaving 4 bases unmatched. Germline CDR1 is SGHRS and CDR2 is YFSETQ. This CDR3 has 15 amino acids. CDR3 amino acids: CASSLPAGGNNEQFF. The CDR3 nucleotides read TGCGCCAGCAGCTTGCCGGCGGGGGGGAACAATGAGCAGTTCTTC.

This chain joins TRBV6-5 and TRBJ1-5, with 7 bases aligning to TRBD1. Per germline, CDR1 MNHEY and CDR2 SVGAGI. The CDR3 sequence is 15 residues long. The V and J ends lost 6 bases and 7 bases, in that order; junction bases with no gene match: 12. Here the CDR3 reads CASSRTPDRIQPQHF. The CDR3 DNA is TGTGCCAGCAGCCGAACTCCGGACAGGATACAGCCCCAGCATTTT.

J is TRBJ2-7 and V is TRBV11-3; 7 positions match TRBD1. Germline CDR1 SGHNT, CDR2 YENEEA. V shed 8 bases, J shed 4 bases, and the junction held 5 bases outside the gene matches. This CDR3 comprises 12 residues. As DNA, the CDR3 is TGTGCCAGCGCAGGGGGTTCTTACGAGCAGTACTTC. Its protein is CASAGGSYEQYF.

The chain combines TRBV6-5 with TRBJ2-7; 9 bases line up with TRBD2. The trim removed 2 bases at V and 4 bases at J, leaving 9 bases unmatched. The CDR3 has 16 residues. Germline CDR1 is MNHEY and CDR2 is SVGAGI. The CDR3 DNA follows: TGTGCCAGCAGTTACGGGGCTAGCGGGGACCCTTACGAGCAGTACTTC. As protein: CASSYGASGDPYEQYF.

This clone was observed a handful of times. At one of its ends the junction is not consistent with the germline gene, which may arise from a read error. The chain carries TRBV20-1 and TRBJ2-5; tentative D call: TRBD2 (6 bases). This CDR3 has 9 amino acids. Germline V lookup: CDR1 DFQATT, CDR2 SNEGSKA (reference sequence). The CDR3 spells CSAGGPPHF. As DNA, the CDR3 is TGCAGTGCGGGGGGACCCCCCCACTTC.

A few counts support this clone. The V gene is TRBV5-4, the J gene TRBJ1-4; 8 bases are shared with TRBD1. The CDR3 is made up of 15 amino acids. Losses at the gene ends were 0 bases for V and 8 bases for J; bases not matched to a gene: 6. The germline V gene has CDR1 SGHNT and CDR2 YYREEE (reference sequence). DNA of the CDR3: TGTGCCAGCAGCTTGGCCGGGACAGGTCGAGAAAAACTGTTTTTT. It is translated as CASSLAGTGREKLFF.

The chain links TRBV5-1 to TRBJ2-3, with D perhaps TRBD1 (6 bases). This CDR3 is 14 amino acids long. The germline gives CDR1 SGHRS, CDR2 YFSETQ. Trimming removed 0 bases from V and 6 bases from J, with 11 bases in between. Here the CDR3 reads CASSLGTGSDTQYF. For the CDR3, the DNA is TGCGCCAGCAGCTTGGGAACAGGGAGCGATACGCAGTATTTT.

The chain employs TRBV15 and TRBJ2-3, with D uncertain. This CDR3 region has 15 residues. CDR1 is LNHNV, CDR2 YYDKDF, per germline (reference sequence). Trimming removed 0 bases from V and 2 bases from J, with 9 bases in between. CDR3 protein: CATSRDPQVTDTQYF. DNA of the CDR3: TGTGCCACCAGCAGAGATCCCCAGGTCACAGATACGCAGTATTTT.

This chain joins TRBV5-6 and TRBJ1-6; 7 nucleotides line up with TRBD1. The junction had 9 bases not matched to a gene; V was cut back by 0 bases and J by 3 bases. Germline V gene lookup returns CDR1 SGHDT and CDR2 YYEEEE. CDR3 size: 18 residues. The CDR3 protein is CASSLAVGQAYYNSPLHF. The CDR3 DNA follows: TGTGCCAGCAGCTTGGCCGTAGGACAGGCCTACTATAATTCACCCCTCCACTTT.

This chain's CDR3 is CASSPALGGTEAFF. The CDR3 nucleotides are TGTGCCAGCAGCCCCGCCCTAGGGGGCACGGAAGCTTTCTTT. This chain uses TRBV11-2 with TRBJ1-1; 7 bases map to TRBD1. Germline V gene data show CDR1 as SGHAT and CDR2 as FQNNGV. V lost 5 bases to trimming and J lost 8 bases; unmatched junction nucleotides: 11. The CDR3 is made up of 14 amino acids.

Only a few counts were recorded for this clone. J is TRBJ2-7 and V is TRBV19; tentative D call: TRBD2 (6 bases). The CDR3 contains 13 residues. Between the trimmed V and J ends, which lost 1 base and 6 bases, there was a span of 10 bases. Germline assignment: CDR1 LNHDA and CDR2 SQIVND (reference sequence). The CDR3 region is CASSIVEGTEQYF. Written as DNA, the CDR3 is TGTGCCAGTAGTATAGTGGAGGGGACCGAGCAGTACTTC. The full variable domain, with the rest looked up from reference TRBV19 and TRBJ2-7, is DGGITQSPKYLFRKEGQNVTLSCEQNLNHDAMYWYRQDPGQGLRLIYYSQIVNDFQKGDIAEGYSVSREKKESFPLTVTSAQKNPTAFYLCASSIVEGTEQYFGPGTRLTVT.

This sequence joins TRBV5-1 and TRBJ2-1; 11 positions match TRBD2. CDR3 length: 16 residues. With V trimmed by 4 bases and J by 1 base, 4 bases remained unmatched. Germline values: CDR1 SGHRS, CDR2 YFSETQ. The CDR3 coding sequence is TGCGCCAGCAGCCCTGGGACTAGCGGTTCCTACAATGAGCAGTTCTTC. It translates to CASSPGTSGSYNEQFF.